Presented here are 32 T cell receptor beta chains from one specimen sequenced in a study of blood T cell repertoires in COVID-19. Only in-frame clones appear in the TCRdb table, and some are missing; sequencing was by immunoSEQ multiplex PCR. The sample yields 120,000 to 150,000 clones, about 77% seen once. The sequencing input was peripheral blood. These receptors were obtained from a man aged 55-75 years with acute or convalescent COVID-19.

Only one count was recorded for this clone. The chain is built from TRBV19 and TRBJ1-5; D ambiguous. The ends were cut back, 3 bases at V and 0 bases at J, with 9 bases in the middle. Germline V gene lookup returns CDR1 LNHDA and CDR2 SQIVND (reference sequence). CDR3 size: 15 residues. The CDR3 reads CASSIGDSSNQPQHF. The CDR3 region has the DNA TGTGCCAGTAGTATCGGGGATTCTAGCAATCAGCCCCAGCATTTT.

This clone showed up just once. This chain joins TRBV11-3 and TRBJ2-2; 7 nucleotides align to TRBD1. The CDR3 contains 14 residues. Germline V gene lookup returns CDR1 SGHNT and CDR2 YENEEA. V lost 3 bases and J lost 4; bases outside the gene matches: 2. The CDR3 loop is CASSLGTVTGELFF. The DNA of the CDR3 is TGTGCCAGCAGCTTGGGGACAGTCACCGGGGAGCTGTTTTTT.

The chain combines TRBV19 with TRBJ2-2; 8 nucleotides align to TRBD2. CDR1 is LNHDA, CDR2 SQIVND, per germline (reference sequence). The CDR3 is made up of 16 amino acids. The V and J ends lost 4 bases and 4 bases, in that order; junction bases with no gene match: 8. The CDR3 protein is CASSNSLADRTGELFF. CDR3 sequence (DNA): TGTGCCAGTAGTAACTCACTAGCGGACCGCACCGGGGAGCTGTTTTTT.

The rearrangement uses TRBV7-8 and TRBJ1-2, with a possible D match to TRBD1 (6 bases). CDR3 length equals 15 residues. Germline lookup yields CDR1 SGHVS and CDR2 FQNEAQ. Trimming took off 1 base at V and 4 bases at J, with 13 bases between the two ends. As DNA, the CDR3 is TGTGCCAGCAGCTTAGGGGGGCCGGACTCCTATGGCTACACCTTC. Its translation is CASSLGGPDSYGYTF.

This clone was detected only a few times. CDR3 in DNA: TGTGCCAGTAGTATACAGGGCTCATCTGGAAACACCATATATTTT. Encoded protein: CASSIQGSSGNTIYF. The chain couples TRBV19 to TRBJ1-3; maybe TRBD1 (5 bases). Per germline, CDR1 LNHDA and CDR2 SQIVND (reference sequence). The CDR3 extends over 15 amino acids. The V and J ends lost 2 bases and 1 base respectively, with 9 bases between them. Variable domain in full (rest from reference TRBV19 and TRBJ1-3): DGGITQSPKYLFRKEGQNVTLSCEQNLNHDAMYWYRQDPGQGLRLIYYSQIVNDFQKGDIAEGYSVSREKKESFPLTVTSAQKNPTAFYLCASSIQGSSGNTIYFGEGSWLTVV.

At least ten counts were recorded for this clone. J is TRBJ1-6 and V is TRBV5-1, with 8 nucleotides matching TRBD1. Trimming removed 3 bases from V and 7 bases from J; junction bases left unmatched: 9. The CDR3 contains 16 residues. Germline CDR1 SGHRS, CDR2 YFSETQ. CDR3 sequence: CASSSSTGDGNSPLHF. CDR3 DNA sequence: TGCGCCAGCAGCTCCTCGACAGGGGATGGGAATTCACCCCTCCACTTT.

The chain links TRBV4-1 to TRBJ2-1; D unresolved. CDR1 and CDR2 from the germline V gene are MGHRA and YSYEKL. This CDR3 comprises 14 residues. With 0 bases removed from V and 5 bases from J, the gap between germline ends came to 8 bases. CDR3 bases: TGCGCCAGCAGCCAAGATCCAGCGAACAATGAGCAGTTCTTC. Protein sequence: CASSQDPANNEQFF.

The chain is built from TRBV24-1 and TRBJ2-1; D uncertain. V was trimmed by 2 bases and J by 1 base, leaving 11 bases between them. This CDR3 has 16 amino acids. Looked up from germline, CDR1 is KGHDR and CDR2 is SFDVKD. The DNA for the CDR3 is TGTGCCACCAGTGATTCAGGCCCCGGATCCTACAATGAGCAGTTCTTC. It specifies CATSDSGPGSYNEQFF.

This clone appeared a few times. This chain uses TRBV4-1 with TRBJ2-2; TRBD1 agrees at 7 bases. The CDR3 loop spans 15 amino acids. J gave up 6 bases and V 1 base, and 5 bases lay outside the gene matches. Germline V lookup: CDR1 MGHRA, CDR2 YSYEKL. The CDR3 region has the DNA TGCGCCAGCAGCCAAGCGCAGGGGGTGGCCGGGGAGCTGTTTTTT. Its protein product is CASSQAQGVAGELFF.

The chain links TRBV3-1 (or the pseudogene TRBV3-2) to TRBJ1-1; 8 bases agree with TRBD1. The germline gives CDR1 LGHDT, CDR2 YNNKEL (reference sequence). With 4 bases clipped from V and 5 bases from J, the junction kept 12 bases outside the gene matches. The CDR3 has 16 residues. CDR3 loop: CASSLQTGGIGTEAFF. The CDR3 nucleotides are TGTGCCAGCAGCCTTCAAACAGGGGGTATCGGAACTGAAGCTTTCTTT.

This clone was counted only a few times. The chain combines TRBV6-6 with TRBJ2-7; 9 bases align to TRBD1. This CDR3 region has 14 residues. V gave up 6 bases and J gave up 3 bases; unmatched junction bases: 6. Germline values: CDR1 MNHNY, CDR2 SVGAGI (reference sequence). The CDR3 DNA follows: TGTGCCAGCAGAATACCGGGACAGGGCTACGAGCAGTACTTC. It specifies CASRIPGQGYEQYF.

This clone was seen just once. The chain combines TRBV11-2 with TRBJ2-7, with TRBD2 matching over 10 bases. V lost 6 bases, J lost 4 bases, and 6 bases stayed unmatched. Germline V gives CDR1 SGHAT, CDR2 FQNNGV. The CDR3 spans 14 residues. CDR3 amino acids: CASSPASGSYEQYF. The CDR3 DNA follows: TGTGCCAGCAGTCCGGCTAGCGGGAGTTACGAGCAGTACTTC.

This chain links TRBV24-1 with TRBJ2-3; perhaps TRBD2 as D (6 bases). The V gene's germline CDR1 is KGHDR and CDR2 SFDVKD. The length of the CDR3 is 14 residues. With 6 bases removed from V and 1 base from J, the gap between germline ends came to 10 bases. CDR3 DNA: TGTGCCACCAGTATGGGGGGAGGCACAGATACGCAGTATTTT. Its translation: CATSMGGGTDTQYF.

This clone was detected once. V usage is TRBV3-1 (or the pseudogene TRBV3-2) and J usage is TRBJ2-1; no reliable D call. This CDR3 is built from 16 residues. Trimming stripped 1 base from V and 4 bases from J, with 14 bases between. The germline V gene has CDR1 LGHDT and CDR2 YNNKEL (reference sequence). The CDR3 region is CASSQVPPPRYNEQFF. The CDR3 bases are TGTGCCAGCAGCCAAGTCCCTCCCCCACGGTACAATGAGCAGTTCTTC.

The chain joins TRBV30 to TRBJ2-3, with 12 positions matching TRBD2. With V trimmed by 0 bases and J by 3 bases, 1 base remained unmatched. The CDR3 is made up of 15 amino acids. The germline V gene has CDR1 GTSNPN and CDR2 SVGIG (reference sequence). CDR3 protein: CAWSVLAGGTDTQYF. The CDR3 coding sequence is TGTGCCTGGAGTGTCCTAGCGGGGGGGACAGATACGCAGTATTTT.

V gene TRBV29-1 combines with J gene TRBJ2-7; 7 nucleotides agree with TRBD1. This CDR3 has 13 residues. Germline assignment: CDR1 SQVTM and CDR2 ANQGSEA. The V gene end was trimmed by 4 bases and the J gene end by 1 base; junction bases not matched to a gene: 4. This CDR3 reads CSVAQGQSYEQYF. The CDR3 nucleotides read TGCAGCGTTGCTCAGGGACAGTCCTACGAGCAGTACTTC.

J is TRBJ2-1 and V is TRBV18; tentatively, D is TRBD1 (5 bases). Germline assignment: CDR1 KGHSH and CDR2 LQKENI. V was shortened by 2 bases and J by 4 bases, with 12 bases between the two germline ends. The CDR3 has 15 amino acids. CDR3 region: CASSPMTVNYNEQFF. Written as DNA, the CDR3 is TGTGCCAGCTCACCAATGACAGTTAATTACAATGAGCAGTTCTTC.

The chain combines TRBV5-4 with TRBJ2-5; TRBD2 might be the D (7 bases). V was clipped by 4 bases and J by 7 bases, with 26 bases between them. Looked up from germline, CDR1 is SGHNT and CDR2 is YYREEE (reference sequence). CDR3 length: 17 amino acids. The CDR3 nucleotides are TGTGCCAGCAGCCAAGGGGGGGGCAGGACCCCCCATGGGACCCAGTACTTC. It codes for CASSQGGGRTPHGTQYF.

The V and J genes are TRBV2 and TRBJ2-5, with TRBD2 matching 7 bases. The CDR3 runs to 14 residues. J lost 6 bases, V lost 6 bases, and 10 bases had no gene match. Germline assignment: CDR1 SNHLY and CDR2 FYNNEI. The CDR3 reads CASRRGAGEQTQYF. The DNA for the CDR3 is TGTGCCAGCAGGAGGGGCGCGGGGGAGCAGACCCAGTACTTC.

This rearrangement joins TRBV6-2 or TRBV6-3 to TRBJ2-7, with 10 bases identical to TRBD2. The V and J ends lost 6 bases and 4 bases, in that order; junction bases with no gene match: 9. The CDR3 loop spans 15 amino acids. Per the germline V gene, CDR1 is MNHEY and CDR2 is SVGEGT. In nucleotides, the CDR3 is TGTGCCAGCAGCATTCTGGCTAGCGGGGGATACGAGCAGTACTTC. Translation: CASSILASGGYEQYF.

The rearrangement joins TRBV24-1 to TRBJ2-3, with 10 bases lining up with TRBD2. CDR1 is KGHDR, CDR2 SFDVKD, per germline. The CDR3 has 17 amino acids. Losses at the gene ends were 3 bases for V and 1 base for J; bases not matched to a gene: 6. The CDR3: CATSDPSTSGGTDTQYF. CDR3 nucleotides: TGTGCCACCAGTGATCCGAGCACTAGCGGGGGCACAGATACGCAGTATTTT.

The CDR3 nucleotides are TGTGCCAGCAGCTTAGGGCTAGCGGGAGGGATGATTACGGAGACCCAGTACTTC. It codes for CASSLGLAGGMITETQYF. The J gene is TRBJ2-5, the V gene TRBV7-7, with 12 bases aligning to TRBD2. Germline V lookup: CDR1 SSHAT, CDR2 FNYEAQ (reference sequence). The CDR3 loop spans 18 amino acids. V lost 1 base to trimming and J lost 5 bases; unmatched junction nucleotides: 11.

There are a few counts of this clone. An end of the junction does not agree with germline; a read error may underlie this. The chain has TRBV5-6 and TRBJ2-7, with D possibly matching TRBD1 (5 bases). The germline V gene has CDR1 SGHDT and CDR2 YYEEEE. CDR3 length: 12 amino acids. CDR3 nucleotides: TGTGCCAGCAGCTCAGGACAACGTGAGTCAGACTTC. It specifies CASSSGQRESDF.

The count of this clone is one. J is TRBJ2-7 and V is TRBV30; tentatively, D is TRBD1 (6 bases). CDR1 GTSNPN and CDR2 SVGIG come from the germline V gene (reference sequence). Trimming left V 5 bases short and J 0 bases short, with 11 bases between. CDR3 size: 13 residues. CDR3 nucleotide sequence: TGTGCCTGGGGGGGCTTTTTCTCCTACGAGCAGTACTTC. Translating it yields CAWGGFFSYEQYF.

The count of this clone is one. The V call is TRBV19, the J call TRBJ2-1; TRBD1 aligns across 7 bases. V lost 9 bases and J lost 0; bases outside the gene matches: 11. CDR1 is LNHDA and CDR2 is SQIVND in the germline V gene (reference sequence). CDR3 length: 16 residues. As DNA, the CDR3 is TGTGCCAGCATCCGGACAGGCCCAAGCTCCTACAATGAGCAGTTCTTC. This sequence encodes CASIRTGPSSYNEQFF. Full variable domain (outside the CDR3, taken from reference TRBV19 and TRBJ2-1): DGGITQSPKYLFRKEGQNVTLSCEQNLNHDAMYWYRQDPGQGLRLIYYSQIVNDFQKGDIAEGYSVSREKKESFPLTVTSAQKNPTAFYLCASIRTGPSSYNEQFFGPGTRLTVL.

The CDR3 here is CASSRQGPYEQYF. In nucleotides, the CDR3 is TGTGCCAGCAGCCGGCAGGGCCCCTACGAGCAGTACTTC. This rearrangement joins TRBV5-6 to TRBJ2-7, with D possibly matching TRBD1 (5 bases). Per germline, CDR1 SGHDT and CDR2 YYEEEE. V dropped 4 bases and J dropped 2 bases, with 10 bases sitting between them. The CDR3 is 13 amino acids. Looking up the rest from reference TRBV5-6 and TRBJ2-7 gives the full variable domain: DAGVTQSPTHLIKTRGQQVTLRCSPKSGHDTVSWYQQALGQGPQFIFQYYEEEERQRGNFPDRFSGHQFPNYSSELNVNALLLGDSALYLCASSRQGPYEQYFGPGTRLTVT.

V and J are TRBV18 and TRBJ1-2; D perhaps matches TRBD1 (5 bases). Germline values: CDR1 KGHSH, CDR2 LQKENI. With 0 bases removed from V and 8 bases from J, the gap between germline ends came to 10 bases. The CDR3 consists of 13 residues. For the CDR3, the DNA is TGTGCCAGCTCACCACCTTTCAGGGAAGGCTACACCTTC. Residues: CASSPPFREGYTF.

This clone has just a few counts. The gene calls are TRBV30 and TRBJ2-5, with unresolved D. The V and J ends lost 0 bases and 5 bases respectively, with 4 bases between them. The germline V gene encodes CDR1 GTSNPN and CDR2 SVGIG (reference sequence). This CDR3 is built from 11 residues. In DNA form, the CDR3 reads TGTGCCTGGAGTGTATCTGAGACCCAGTACTTC. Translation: CAWSVSETQYF.

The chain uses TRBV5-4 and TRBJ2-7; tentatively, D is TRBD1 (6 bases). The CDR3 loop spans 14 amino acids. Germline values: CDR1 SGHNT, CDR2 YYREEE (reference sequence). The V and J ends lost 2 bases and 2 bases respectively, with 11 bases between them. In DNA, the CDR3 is TGTGCCAGCAGCTTTGGACAGCGTACCTACGAGCAGTACTTC. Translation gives CASSFGQRTYEQYF.

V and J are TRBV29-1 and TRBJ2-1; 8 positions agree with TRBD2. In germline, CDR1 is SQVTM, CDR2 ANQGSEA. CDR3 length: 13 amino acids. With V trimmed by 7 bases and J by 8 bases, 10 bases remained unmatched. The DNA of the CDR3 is TGCAGCGACGAGCGGGAGCTGCCCCATGAGCAGTTCTTC. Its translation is CSDERELPHEQFF.

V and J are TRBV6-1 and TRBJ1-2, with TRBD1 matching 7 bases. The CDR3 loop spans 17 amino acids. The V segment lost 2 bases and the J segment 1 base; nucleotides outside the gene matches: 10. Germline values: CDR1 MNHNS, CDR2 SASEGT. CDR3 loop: CASSEISGQTLNYGYTF. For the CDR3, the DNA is TGTGCCAGCAGTGAAATTTCGGGACAGACACTTAACTATGGCTACACCTTC.

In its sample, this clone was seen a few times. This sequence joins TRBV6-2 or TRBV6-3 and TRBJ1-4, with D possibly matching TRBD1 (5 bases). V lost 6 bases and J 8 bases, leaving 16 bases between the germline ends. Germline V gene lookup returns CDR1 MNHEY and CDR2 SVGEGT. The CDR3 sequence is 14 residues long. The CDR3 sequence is CASSTRDGGEKLFF. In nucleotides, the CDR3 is TGTGCCAGCAGCACCCGGGACGGGGGGGAAAAACTGTTTTTT.